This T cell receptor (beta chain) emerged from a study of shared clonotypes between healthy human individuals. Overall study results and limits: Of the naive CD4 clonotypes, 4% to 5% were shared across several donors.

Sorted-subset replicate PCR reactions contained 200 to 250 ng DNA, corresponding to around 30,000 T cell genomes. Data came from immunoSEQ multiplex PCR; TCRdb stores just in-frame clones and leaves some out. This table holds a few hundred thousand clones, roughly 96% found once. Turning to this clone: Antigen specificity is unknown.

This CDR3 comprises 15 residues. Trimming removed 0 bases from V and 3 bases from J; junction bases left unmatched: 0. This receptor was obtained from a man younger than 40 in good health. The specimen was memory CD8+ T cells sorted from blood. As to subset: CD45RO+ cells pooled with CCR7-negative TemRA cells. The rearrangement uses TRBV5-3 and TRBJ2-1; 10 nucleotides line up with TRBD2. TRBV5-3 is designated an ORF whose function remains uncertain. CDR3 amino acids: CARSLGLAGYNEQFF. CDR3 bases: TGTGCCAGAAGCTTGGGACTAGCGGGCTACAATGAGCAGTTCTTC.